This T cell receptor beta chain was recorded in a study of glioma-infiltrating T cells after dendritic cell vaccination. Study-wide results and caveats: Survival was not directly related to TCR clonality in these patients.

The CDR3 runs 13 residues. Germline-derived CDR1 and CDR2 are LNHDA and SQIVND (reference sequence). J gave up 7 bases and V 3 bases, and 2 bases lay outside the gene matches. The sample's time point: after dendritic cell vaccination, including at tumor progression/relapse. As concerns this clone: Its antigen is currently unknown.

Input was 2 to 2.5 ug genomic DNA, or all available if less. Clones were sequenced by immunoSEQ multiplex PCR, and TCRdb holds only the in-frame ones, with some missing. In the table there are roughly 100,000 clones, around 89% of which are singletons. The sequence came from a human donor with glioblastoma. The material sequenced was blood, taken after dendritic cell vaccination. The rearrangement links TRBV19 to TRBJ1-4; 7 bases line up with TRBD1. The CDR3 DNA sequence: TGTGCCAGTAGTATTAACAGGGGTGAAAAACTGTTTTTT. Its protein product is CASSINRGEKLFF. Complete variable domain (other parts from reference TRBV19 and TRBJ1-4): DGGITQSPKYLFRKEGQNVTLSCEQNLNHDAMYWYRQDPGQGLRLIYYSQIVNDFQKGDIAEGYSVSREKKESFPLTVTSAQKNPTAFYLCASSINRGEKLFFGSGTQLSVL.